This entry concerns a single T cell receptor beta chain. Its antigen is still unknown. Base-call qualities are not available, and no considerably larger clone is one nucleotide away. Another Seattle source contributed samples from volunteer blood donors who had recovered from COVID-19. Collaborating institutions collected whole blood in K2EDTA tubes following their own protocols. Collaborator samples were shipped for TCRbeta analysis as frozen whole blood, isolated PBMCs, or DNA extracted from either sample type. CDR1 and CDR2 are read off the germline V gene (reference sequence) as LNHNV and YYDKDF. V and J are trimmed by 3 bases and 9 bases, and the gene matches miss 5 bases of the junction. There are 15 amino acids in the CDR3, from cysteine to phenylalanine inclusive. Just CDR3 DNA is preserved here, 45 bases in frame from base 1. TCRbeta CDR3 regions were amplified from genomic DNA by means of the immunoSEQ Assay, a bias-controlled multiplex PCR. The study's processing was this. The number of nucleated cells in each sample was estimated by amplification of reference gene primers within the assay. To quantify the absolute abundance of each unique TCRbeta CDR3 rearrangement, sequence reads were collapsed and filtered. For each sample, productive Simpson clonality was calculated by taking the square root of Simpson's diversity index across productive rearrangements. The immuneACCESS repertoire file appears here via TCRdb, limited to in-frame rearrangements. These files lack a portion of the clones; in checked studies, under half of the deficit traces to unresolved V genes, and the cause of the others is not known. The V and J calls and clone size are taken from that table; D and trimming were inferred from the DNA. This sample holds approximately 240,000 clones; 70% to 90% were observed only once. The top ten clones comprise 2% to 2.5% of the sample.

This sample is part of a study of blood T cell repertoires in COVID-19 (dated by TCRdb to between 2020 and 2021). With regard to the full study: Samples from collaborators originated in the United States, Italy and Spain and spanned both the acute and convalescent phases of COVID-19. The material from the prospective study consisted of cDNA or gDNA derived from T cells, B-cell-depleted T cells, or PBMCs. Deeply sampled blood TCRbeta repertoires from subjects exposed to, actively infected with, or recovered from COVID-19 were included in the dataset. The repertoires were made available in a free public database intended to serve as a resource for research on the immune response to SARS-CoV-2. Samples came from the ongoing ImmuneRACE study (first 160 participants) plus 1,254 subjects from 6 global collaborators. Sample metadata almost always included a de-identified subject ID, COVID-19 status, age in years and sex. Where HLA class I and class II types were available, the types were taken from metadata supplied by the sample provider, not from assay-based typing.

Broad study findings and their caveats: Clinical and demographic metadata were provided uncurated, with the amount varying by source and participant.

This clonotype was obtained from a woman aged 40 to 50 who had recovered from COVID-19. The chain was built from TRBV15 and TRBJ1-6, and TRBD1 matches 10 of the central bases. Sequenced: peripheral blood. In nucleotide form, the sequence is TGTGCCACCAGCAGGGACAGGGGGAACGGTTCACCCCTCCACTTT. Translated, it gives CATSRDRGNGSPLHF.